The clone carrying this TCR beta chain was found once. This CDR3 spans 13 amino acids. Germline V lookup: CDR1 GTSNPN, CDR2 SVGIG (reference sequence). V was clipped by 0 bases and J by 4 bases, with 7 bases between them. In the original workflow: Estimates of nucleated cell counts were drawn from the amplification of reference gene primers. Using immunoSEQ multiplex PCR, the repertoire was profiled, and TCRdb retains in-frame clones only, with some absent. The D gene and trimming were derived from the DNA, and the V and J assignments and clone size from that table. The sample carries under 55,000 clones, more than 75% recorded once. This entry belongs to a study of blood T cell repertoires in COVID-19. Study details: The United States, Italy and Spain supplied acute and convalescent COVID-19 samples. Sample material is recorded as cDNA or gDNA derived from T cells, B-cell-depleted T cells, or PBMCs.

The chain joins TRBV30 to TRBJ1-5; D gene unclear. Material for sequencing was peripheral blood. The sequence derives from a human donor in a cohort sampled during active COVID-19. This CDR3 reads CAWSVRRNQPQHF. The CDR3 DNA follows: TGTGCCTGGAGTGTTCGGAGAAATCAGCCCCAGCATTTT.